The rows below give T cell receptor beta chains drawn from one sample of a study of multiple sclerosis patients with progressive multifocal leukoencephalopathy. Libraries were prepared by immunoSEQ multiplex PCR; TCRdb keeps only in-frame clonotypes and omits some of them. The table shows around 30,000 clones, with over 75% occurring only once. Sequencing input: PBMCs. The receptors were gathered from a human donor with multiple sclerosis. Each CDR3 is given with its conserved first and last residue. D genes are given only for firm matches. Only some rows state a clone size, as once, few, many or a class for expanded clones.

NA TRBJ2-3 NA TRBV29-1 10 TGCAGCGTGGAGGGAGATACGCAGTATTTT CSVEGDTQYF
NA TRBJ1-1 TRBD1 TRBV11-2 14 TGTGCCAGCAGCGAACAGGGGGGGAACACTGAAGCTTTCTTT CASSEQGGNTEAFF
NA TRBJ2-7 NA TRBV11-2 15 TGTGCCAGCAGCTTTCGTAGGACGGACTCCTACGAGCAGTACTTC CASSFRRTDSYEQYF
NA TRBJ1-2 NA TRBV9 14 TGTGCCAGCAGCCCGGGGACACCACTTTATGGCTACACCTTC CASSPGTPLYGYTF
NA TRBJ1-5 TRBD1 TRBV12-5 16 TGTGCTAGTGGTTTGGCCCCGGGACAGGGCAATCAGCCCCAGCATTTT CASGLAPGQGNQPQHF
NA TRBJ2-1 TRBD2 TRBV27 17 TGTGCCAGCAGTCCCCGACTAGCGGGTTTCTCCTACAATGAGCAGTTCTTC CASSPRLAGFSYNEQFF
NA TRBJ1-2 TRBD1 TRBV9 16 TGTGCCAGCAGCTTATCCGGGACAGGGGGCGTCGGAGGCTACACCTTC CASSLSGTGGVGGYTF
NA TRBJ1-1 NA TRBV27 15 TGTGCCAGCACCCGGGGGGGGACTGGGAACACTGAAGCTTTCTTT CASTRGGTGNTEAFF
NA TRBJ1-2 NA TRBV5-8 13 TGTGCCAGCAGTCCACGGAGCTTTTATGGCTACACCTTC CASSPRSFYGYTF
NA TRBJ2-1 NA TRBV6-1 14 TGTGCCAGCAGTGAAGCCGGGCCCCGATTTGAGCAGTTCTTC CASSEAGPRFEQFF
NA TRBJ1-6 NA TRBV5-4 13 TGTGCCAGCAGCTTGGTTACGGGTTCACCCCTCCACTTT CASSLVTGSPLHF
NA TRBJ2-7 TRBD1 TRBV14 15 TGCGCCAGCAGCCATCCTCGGACAGGAACCTACGAGCAGTACTTC CASSHPRTGTYEQYF
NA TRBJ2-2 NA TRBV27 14 TGTGCCAGCAGTTCCTATCTGAGGACCGGGGAGCTGTTTTTT CASSSYLRTGELFF
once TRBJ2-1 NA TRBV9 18 TGTGCCAGCAGCGTAGCCCCTTTAACGGGAGCGACCTACAATGAGCAGTTCTTC CASSVAPLTGATYNEQFF
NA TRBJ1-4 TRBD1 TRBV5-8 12 TGTGCCAGCGGACAGGCAAGGATAAAACTGTTTTTT CASGQARIKLFF
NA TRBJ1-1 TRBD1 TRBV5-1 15 TGTGCCAGCAGCCTCCTGGGACAGGGGGGGACTGAAGCTTTCTTT CASSLLGQGGTEAFF
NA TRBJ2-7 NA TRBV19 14 TGTGCCAGTAGCCCACAGGGTAGCTCCTACGAGCAGTACTTC CASSPQGSSYEQYF
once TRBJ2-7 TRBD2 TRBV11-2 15 TGTGCCAGCAGCCCCCGGACTAGCGGGGCCTACGAGCAGTACTTC CASSPRTSGAYEQYF
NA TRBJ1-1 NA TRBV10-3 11 TGTGCCGCTGGGGGGAACACTGAAGCTTTCTTT CAAGGNTEAFF
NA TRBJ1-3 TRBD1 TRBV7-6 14 TGTGCCAGCAGCTTAGCGGGACAGGCTAACACCATATATTTT CASSLAGQANTIYF
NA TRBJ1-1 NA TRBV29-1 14 TGCAGCGCTCAGGGCGGAGCCGTGAACACTGAAGCTTTCTTT CSAQGGAVNTEAFF
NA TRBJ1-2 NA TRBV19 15 TGTGCCAGTAATAACGAGGGGGACGATTCGGATGGCTACACCTTC CASNNEGDDSDGYTF
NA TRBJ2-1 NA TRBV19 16 TGTGCCAGTAGTCTCGCTCCTTCTAGCTCCTACAATGAGCAGTTCTTC CASSLAPSSSYNEQFF
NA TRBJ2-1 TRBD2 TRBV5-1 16 TGCGCCAGCAGCACCTTGACTAGCCCCAGCGGCAATGAGCAGTTCTTC CASSTLTSPSGNEQFF
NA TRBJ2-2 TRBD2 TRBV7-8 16 TGTGCCAGCTACCTAGGCGTGGGAGGGCCGGACGGGGAGCTGTTTTTT CASYLGVGGPDGELFF
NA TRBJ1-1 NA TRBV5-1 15 TGCGCCAGCAGCTTGGTTGGACAGAAGAACACTGAAGCTTTCTTT CASSLVGQKNTEAFF
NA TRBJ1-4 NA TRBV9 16 TGTGCCAGCAGCGTAGGTGACGGGGCCATTAATGAAAAACTGTTTTTT CASSVGDGAINEKLFF
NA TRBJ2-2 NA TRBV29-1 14 TGCAGCGGTCGTTATCAGGGGGGGTCCGGGGAGCTGTTTTTT CSGRYQGGSGELFF
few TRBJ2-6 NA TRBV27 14 TGTGCCAGCAGTTTAGACGTGGGGGCCAACGTCCTGACTTTC CASSLDVGANVLTF
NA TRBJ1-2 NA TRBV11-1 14 TGTGCCAGCAGCGCGGCGGACGGTAACTATGGCTACACCTTC CASSAADGNYGYTF
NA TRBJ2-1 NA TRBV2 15 TGTGCCAGCATCGAGCGGCTACCTCCGGGGGATGAGCAGTTCTTC CASIERLPPGDEQFF
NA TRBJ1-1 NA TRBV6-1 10 TGTGCCAGCAAGTGGACTGAAGCTTTCTTT CASKWTEAFF
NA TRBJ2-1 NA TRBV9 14 TGTGCCAGCAGCGTCCGGGACGCTAACAATGAGCAGTTCTTC CASSVRDANNEQFF
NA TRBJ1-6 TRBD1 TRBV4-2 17 TGTGCCAGCAGCCAAGATGGGCGGACAGGGTATAATTCACCCCTCCACTTT CASSQDGRTGYNSPLHF
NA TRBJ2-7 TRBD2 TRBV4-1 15 TGCGCCAGCAGCCAAGATGGGGGGGATTACTACGAGCAGTACTTC CASSQDGGDYYEQYF
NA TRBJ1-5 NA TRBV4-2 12 TGTGCCAGCAGCCAAGATAATCAGCCCCAGCATTTT CASSQDNQPQHF
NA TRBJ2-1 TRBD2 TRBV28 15 TGTGCCAGCAGTCACCTGGGACTAGCGGACAATGAGCAGTTCTTC CASSHLGLADNEQFF